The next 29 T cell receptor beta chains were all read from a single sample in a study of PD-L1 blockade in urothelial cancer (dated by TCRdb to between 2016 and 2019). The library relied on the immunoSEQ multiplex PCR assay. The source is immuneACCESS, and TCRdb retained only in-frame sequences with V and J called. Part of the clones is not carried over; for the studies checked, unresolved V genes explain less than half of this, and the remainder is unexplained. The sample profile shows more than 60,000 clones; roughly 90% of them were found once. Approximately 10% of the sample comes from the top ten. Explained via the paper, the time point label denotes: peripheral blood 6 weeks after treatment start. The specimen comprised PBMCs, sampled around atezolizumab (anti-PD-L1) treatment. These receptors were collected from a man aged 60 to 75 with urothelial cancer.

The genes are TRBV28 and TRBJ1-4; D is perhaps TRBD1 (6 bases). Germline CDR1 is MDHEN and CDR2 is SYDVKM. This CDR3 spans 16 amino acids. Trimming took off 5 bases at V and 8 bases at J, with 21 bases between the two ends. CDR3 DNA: TGTGCCAGCAGTCCACCCCGGGGGGCGGGCGGCGAAAAACTGTTTTTT. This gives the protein CASSPPRGAGGEKLFF.

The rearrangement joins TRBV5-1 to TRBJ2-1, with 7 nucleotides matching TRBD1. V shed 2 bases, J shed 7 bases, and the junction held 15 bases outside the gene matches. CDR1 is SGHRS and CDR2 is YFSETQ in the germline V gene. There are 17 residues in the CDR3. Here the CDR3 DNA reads TGCGCCAGCAGCTTAACGACCGGGACAGTGGGATCTAATGAGCAGTTCTTC. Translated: CASSLTTGTVGSNEQFF.

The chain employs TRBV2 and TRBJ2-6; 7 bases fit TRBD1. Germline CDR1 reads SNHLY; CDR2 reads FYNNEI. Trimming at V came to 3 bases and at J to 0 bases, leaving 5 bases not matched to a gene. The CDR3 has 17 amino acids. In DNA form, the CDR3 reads TGTGCCAGCAGTGAGACAGGGTCGATCTCTGGGGCCAACGTCCTGACTTTC. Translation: CASSETGSISGANVLTF.

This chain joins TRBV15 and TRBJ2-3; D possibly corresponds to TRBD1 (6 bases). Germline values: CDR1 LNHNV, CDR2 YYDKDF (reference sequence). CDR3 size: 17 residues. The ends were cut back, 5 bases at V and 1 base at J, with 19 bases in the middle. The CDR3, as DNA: TGTGCCACCAGCCGAAGCCTAGGGGGTAGTGGCACAGATACGCAGTATTTT. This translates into CATSRSLGGSGTDTQYF.

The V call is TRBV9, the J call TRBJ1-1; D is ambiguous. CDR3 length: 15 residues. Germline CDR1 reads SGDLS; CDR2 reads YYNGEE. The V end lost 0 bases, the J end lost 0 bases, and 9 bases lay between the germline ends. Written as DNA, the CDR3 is TGTGCCAGCAGCGTAGCATCAAACATGAACACTGAAGCTTTCTTT. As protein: CASSVASNMNTEAFF.

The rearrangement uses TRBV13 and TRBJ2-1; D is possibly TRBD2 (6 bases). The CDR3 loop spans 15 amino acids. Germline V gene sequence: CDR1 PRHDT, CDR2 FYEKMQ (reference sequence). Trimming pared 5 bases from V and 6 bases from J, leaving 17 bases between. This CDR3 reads CASSPRSGGINEQFF. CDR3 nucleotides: TGTGCCAGCAGCCCCCGTAGCGGAGGGATCAATGAGCAGTTCTTC.

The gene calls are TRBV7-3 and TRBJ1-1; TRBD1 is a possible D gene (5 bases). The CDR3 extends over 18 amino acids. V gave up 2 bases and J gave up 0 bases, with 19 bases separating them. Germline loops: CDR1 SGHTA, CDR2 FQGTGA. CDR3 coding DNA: TGTGCCAGCAGCTTATCCCCGACAGTAAGGAGGGTGAACACTGAAGCTTTCTTT. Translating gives CASSLSPTVRRVNTEAFF.

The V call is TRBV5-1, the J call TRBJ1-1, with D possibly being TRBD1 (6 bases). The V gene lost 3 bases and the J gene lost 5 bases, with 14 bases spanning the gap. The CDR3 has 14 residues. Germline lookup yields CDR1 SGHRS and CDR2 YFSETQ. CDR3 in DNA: TGCGCCAGCAGCTCGGACCCAGGGGTGACTGAAGCTTTCTTT. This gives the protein CASSSDPGVTEAFF.

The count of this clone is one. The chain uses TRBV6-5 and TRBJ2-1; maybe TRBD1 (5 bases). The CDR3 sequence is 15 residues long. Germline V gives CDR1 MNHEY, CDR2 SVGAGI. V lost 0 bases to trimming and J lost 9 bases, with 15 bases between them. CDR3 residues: CASSYSTWQGGEQFF. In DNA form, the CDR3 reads TGTGCCAGCAGTTACTCGACGTGGCAGGGTGGTGAGCAGTTCTTC.

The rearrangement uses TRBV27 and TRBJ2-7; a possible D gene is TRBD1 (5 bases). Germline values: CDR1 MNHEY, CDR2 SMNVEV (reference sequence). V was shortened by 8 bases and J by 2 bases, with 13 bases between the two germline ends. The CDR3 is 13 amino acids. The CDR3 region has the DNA TGTGCCAGCTGGCGACAGAACACCTACGAGCAGTACTTC. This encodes CASWRQNTYEQYF.

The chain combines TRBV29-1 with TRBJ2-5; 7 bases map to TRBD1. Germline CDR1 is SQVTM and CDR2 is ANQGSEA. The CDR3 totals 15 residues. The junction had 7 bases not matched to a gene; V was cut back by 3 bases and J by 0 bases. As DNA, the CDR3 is TGCAGCGTTGATCCATCGGGACAGTACCAAGAGACCCAGTACTTC. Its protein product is CSVDPSGQYQETQYF.

Here the CDR3 DNA reads TGTGCCAGCAGCAGGGCCGGTGGGGGGGTAAACTATGGCTACACCTTC. Translated, it gives CASSRAGGGVNYGYTF. The V and J genes are TRBV7-9 and TRBJ1-2, with a tentative D call TRBD1 (5 bases). Germline CDR1 reads SEHNR; CDR2 reads FQNEAQ (reference sequence). This CDR3 is 16 amino acids long. Trimming left V 5 bases short and J 2 bases short, with 18 bases between.

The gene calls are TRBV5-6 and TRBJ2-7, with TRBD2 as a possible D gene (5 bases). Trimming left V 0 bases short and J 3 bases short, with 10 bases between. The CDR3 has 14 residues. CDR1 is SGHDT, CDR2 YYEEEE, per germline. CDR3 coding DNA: TGTGCCAGCAGCTTGGTAGTCAGCGGCTACGAGCAGTACTTC. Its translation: CASSLVVSGYEQYF.

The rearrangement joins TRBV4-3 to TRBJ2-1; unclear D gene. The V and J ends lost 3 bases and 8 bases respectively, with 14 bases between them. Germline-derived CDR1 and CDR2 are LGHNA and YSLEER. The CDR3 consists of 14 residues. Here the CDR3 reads CASSHTTIDDEQFF. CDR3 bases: TGCGCCAGCAGCCACACCACAATTGATGATGAGCAGTTCTTC.

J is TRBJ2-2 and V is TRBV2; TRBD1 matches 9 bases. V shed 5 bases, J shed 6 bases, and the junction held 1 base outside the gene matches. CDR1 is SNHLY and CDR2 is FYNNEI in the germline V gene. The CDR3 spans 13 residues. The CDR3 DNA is TGTGCCAGCAGTCGGACAGGGGCCGGGGAGCTGTTTTTT. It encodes CASSRTGAGELFF.

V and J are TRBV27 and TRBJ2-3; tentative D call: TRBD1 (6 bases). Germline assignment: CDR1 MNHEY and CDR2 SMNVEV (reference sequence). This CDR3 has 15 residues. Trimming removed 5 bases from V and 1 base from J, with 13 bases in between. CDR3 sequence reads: CASSPWGQRTDTQYF. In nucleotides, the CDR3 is TGTGCCAGCAGTCCATGGGGACAACGCACAGATACGCAGTATTTT.

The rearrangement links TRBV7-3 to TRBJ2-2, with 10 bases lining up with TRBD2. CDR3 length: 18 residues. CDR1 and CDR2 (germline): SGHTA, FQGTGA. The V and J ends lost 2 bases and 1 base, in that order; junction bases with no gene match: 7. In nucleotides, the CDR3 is TGTGCCAGCAGCTTAGGAGCTAGCGGGAGCCTGAACACCGGGGAGCTGTTTTTT. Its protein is CASSLGASGSLNTGELFF.

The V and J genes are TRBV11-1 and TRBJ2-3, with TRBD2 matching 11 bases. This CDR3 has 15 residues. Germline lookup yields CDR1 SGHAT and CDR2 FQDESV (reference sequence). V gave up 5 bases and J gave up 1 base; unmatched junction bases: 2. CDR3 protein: CASSTGLAGTDTQYF. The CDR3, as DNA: TGTGCCAGCAGCACGGGACTAGCGGGCACAGATACGCAGTATTTT.

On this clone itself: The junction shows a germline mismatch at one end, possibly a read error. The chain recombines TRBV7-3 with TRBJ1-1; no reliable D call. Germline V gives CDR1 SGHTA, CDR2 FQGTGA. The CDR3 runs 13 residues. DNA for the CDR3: TGCGCCGGGTTAGGCCTTATTGACCGTGAAGCTTTCTTT. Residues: CAGLGLIDREAFF.

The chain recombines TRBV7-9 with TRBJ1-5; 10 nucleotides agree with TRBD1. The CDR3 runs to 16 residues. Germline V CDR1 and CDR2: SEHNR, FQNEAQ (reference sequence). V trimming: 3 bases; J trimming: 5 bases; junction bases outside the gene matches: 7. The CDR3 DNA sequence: TGTGCCAGCAGCTTTACGCGGGACAGGGGATATCAGCCCCAGCATTTT. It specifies CASSFTRDRGYQPQHF. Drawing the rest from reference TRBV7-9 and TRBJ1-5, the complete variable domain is DTGVSQNPRHKITKRGQNVTFRCDPISEHNRLYWYRQTLGQGPEFLTYFQNEAQLEKSRLLSDRFSAERPKGSFSTLEIQRTEQGDSAMYLCASSFTRDRGYQPQHFGDGTRLSIL.

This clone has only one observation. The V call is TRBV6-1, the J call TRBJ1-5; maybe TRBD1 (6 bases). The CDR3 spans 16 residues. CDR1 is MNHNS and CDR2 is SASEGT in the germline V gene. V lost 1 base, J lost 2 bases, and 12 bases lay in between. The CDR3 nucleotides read TGTGCCAGCAGTGAAGTGAGGGGGATCGGCAATCAGCCCCAGCATTTT. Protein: CASSEVRGIGNQPQHF.

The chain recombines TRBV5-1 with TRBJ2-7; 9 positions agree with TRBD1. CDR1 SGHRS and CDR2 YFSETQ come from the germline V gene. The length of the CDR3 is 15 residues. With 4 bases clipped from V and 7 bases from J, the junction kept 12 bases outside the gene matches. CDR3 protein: CASSPTGQGSREQYF. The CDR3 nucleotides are TGCGCCAGCAGCCCAACGGGACAGGGCTCTCGGGAGCAGTACTTC.

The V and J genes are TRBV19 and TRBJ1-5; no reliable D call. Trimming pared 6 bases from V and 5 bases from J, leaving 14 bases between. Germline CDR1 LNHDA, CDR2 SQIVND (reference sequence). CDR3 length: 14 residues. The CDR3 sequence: CASSIPQSYQPQHF. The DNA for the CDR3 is TGTGCCAGTAGCATTCCACAATCCTATCAGCCCCAGCATTTT. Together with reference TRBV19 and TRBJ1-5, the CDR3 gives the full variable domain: DGGITQSPKYLFRKEGQNVTLSCEQNLNHDAMYWYRQDPGQGLRLIYYSQIVNDFQKGDIAEGYSVSREKKESFPLTVTSAQKNPTAFYLCASSIPQSYQPQHFGDGTRLSIL.

The CDR3 nucleotides are TGCGCCAGCAGCTTGGGATCGACAGGGGTTACTGAAGCTTTCTTT. Its protein is CASSLGSTGVTEAFF. The chain is built from TRBV5-1 and TRBJ1-1; 8 bases agree with TRBD1. Germline lookup yields CDR1 SGHRS and CDR2 YFSETQ. The CDR3 has 15 amino acids. V shed 0 bases and J 5 bases; nucleotides not matched to a gene: 6.

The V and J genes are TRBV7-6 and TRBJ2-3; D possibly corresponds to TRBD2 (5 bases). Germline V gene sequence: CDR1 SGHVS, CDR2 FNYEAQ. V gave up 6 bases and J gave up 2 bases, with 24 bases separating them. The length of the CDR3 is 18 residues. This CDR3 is CASSSVYYGRGFTDTQYF. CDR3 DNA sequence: TGTGCCAGCAGTTCCGTCTATTACGGCCGGGGATTCACAGATACGCAGTATTTT.

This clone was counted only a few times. This CDR3 reads CSVDFPQGAGEQFF. In nucleotides, the CDR3 is TGCAGCGTTGATTTTCCACAGGGGGCAGGCGAGCAGTTCTTC. This chain uses TRBV29-1 with TRBJ2-1; 9 bases agree with TRBD1. Germline CDR1 is SQVTM and CDR2 is ANQGSEA. The V segment lost 3 bases and the J segment 10 bases; nucleotides outside the gene matches: 10. The CDR3 consists of 14 residues.

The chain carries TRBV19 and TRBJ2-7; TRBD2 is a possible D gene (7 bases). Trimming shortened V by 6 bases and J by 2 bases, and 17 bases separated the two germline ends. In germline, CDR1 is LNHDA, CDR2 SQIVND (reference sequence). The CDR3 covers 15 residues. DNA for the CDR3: TGTGCCAGTAGCCTAGGGGGGGGAGAAGCCTACGAGCAGTACTTC. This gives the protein CASSLGGGEAYEQYF.

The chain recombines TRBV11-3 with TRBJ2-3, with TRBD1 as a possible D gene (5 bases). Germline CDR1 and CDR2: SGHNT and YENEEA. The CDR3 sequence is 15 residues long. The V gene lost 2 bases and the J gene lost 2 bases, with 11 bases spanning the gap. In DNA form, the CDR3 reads TGTGCCAGCAGCTTACAGGGAAGGTCCACAGATACGCAGTATTTT. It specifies CASSLQGRSTDTQYF.

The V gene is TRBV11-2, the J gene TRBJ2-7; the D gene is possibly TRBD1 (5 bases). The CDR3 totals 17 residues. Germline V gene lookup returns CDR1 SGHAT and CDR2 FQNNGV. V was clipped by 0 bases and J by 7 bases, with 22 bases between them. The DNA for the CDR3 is TGTGCCAGCAGCTTAGATCCTAGGGGCGTAATTAGATTGGAGCAGTACTTC. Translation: CASSLDPRGVIRLEQYF.